This T cell receptor (beta chain) was sequenced for a study of T cells after yellow fever vaccination. Study-wide results and limits: FACS-sorted repertoires might harbor abundant contaminating clonotypes from the bulk population.

Each CDR3 protein is one row after TCRdb ran MiXCR on the 5' RACE reads. The data hold some 670,000 distinct CDR3 sequences, with over 9% observed a single time. Notes on this clonotype: Its target is not known.

The germline CDR1 and CDR2 sequences are ENHRY and SYGVKD. The junction had 13 bases not matched to a gene; V was cut back by 9 bases and J by 7 bases. This CDR3 spans 15 amino acids. This sequence was found in a man younger than 45 who received the YFV17D yellow fever vaccine. The source was PBMCs, collected on the day of the yellow fever booster vaccination. J is TRBJ2-1 and V is TRBV10-3; 9 nucleotides align to TRBD1. The CDR3: CAIKVTGGDGNEQFF. The CDR3 nucleotides read TGTGCCATAAAAGTTACAGGGGGCGATGGGAATGAGCAGTTCTTC.